One and the same sample provided the 9 T cell receptor beta chains below, sequenced in a study of T cell repertoires in cytomegalovirus infection. One entry per CDR3 protein, called by TCRdb with MiXCR from the reads. Of 200,000 or so distinct CDR3 sequences listed, 28% are singletons. Sequenced input: PBMCs. The receptors shown here come from a human donor in good health (CMV status not recorded). Some clones in this sample may be carry-over from other donors' samples.

This clonotype was counted between two and nine times. The J gene is TRBJ1-2, the V gene TRBV2; 9 bases are shared with TRBD1. The CDR3 runs 12 residues. Germline CDR1 is SNHLY and CDR2 is FYNNEI. The trim removed 7 bases at V and 8 bases at J, leaving 5 bases unmatched. The CDR3 bases are TGTGCCAGCACCGGACAGGGGCAGGGCTACACCTTC. This codes for CASTGQGQGYTF.

This clonotype was seen a single time. V usage is TRBV19 and J usage is TRBJ2-6, with D tentatively TRBD1 or TRBD2 (5 bases each). CDR3 size: 15 residues. V was trimmed by 8 bases and J by 0 bases, leaving 11 bases between them. From germline, CDR1 is LNHDA and CDR2 SQIVND (reference sequence). In DNA form, the CDR3 reads TGTGCCAGTCGGGGCGGCAGCTCTGGGGCCAACGTCCTGACTTTC. This translates into CASRGGSSGANVLTF.

This clonotype was recorded a few times. The CDR3 DNA sequence: TGTGCCAGCAGCTTGGGACAGGGGGTCCCCACCGGGGAGCTGTTTTTT. This translates into CASSLGQGVPTGELFF. The rearrangement uses TRBV7-6 and TRBJ2-2; 11 bases line up with TRBD1. J gave up 4 bases and V 3 bases, and 4 bases lay outside the gene matches. Germline loops: CDR1 SGHVS, CDR2 FNYEAQ. This CDR3 contains 16 residues.

This clonotype was detected ten times or more. The CDR3 here is CASSSRAPLAGGSGEQYF. DNA for the CDR3: TGTGCCAGCAGCTCCCGGGCGCCACTAGCGGGGGGGTCCGGCGAGCAGTACTTC. This chain links TRBV7-8 with TRBJ2-7, with 13 bases that match TRBD2. The J segment lost 6 bases and the V segment lost 4 bases, leaving 15 bases of the junction unmatched. Germline V lookup: CDR1 SGHVS, CDR2 FQNEAQ. This CDR3 comprises 18 residues. The variable domain in full, with the rest retrieved from reference TRBV7-8 and TRBJ2-7, is GAGVSQSPRYKVAKRGQDVALRCDPISGHVSLFWYQQALGQGPEFLTYFQNEAQLDKSGLPSDRFFAERPEGSVSTLKIQRTQQEDSAVYLCASSSRAPLAGGSGEQYFGPGTRLTVT.

This clonotype was seen a handful of times. The chain recombines TRBV6-6 with TRBJ1-1; no clear D. Germline-derived CDR1 and CDR2 are MNHNY and SVGAGI (reference sequence). The CDR3 consists of 12 residues. With 7 bases removed from V and 7 bases from J, the gap between germline ends came to 13 bases. CDR3 DNA: TGTGCCAGCATCCAGGTGTACGGTGAAGCTTTCTTT. Translated, it gives CASIQVYGEAFF.

V usage is TRBV4-1 and J usage is TRBJ1-1; D is undetermined. Germline V gene lookup returns CDR1 MGHRA and CDR2 YSYEKL. V was pared by 0 bases and J by 4 bases, with 9 bases between. The CDR3 extends over 14 amino acids. The CDR3 DNA reads as TGCGCCAGCAGCCAAGATCGTCCGGGCACTGAAGCTTTCTTT. Its translation: CASSQDRPGTEAFF.

This clonotype was counted many times. The chain employs TRBV12-3 or TRBV12-4 and TRBJ1-5; D uncertain. The V end was cut by 2 bases, the J end by 6 bases, with 5 bases between. This CDR3 spans 12 amino acids. DNA for the CDR3: TGTGCCAGCAGTTTAATGGGTCAGCCCCAGCATTTT. Translating gives CASSLMGQPQHF.

This clonotype was seen a single time. The V gene is TRBV20-1, the J gene TRBJ1-2; perhaps TRBD1 as D (5 bases). Germline V gene data show CDR1 as DFQATT and CDR2 as SNEGSKA (reference sequence). Trimming took off 2 bases at V and 4 bases at J, with 11 bases between the two ends. This CDR3 is 13 amino acids long. The CDR3 nucleotides are TGCAGTGCTAGACGGGCGACAGCCTATGGCTACACCTTC. It yields the protein CSARRATAYGYTF.

The rearrangement uses TRBV4-2 and TRBJ1-1; D not certain. Trimming removed 0 bases from V and 10 bases from J, with 6 bases in between. The CDR3 has 11 amino acids. The V gene's germline CDR1 is LGHNA and CDR2 YNFKEQ. The CDR3 here is CASSQDYGAFF. The CDR3 DNA reads TGTGCCAGCAGCCAAGATTATGGAGCTTTCTTT.